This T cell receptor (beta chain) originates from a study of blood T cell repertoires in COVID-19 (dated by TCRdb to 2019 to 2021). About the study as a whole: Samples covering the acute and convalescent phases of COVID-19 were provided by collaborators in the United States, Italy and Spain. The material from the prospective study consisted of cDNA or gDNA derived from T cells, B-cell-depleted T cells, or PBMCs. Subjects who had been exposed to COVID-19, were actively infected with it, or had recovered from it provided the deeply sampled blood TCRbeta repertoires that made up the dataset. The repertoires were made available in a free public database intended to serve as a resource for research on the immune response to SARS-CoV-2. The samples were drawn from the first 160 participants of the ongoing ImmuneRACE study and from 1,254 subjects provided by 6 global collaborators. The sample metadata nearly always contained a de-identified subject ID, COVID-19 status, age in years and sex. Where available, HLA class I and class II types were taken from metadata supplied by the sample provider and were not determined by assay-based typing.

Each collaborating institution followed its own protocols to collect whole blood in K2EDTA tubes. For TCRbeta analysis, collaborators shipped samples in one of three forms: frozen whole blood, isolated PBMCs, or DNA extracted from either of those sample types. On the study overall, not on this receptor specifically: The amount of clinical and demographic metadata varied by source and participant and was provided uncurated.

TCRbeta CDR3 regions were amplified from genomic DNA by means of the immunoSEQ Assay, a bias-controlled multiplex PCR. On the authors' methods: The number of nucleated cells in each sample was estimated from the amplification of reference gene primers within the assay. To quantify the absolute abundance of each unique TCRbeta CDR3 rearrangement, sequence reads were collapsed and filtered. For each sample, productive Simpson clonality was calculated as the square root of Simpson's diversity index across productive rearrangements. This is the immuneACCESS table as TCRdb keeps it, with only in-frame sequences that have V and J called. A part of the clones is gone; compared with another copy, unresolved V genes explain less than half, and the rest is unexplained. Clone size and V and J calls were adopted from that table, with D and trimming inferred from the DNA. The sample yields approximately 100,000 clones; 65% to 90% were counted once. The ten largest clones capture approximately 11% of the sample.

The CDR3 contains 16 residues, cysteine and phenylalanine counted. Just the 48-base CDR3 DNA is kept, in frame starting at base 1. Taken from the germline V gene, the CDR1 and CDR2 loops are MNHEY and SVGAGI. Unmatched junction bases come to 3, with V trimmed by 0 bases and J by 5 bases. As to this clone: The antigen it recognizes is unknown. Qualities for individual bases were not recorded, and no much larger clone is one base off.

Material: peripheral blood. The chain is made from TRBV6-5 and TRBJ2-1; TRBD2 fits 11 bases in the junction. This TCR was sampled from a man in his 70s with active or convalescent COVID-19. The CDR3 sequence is CASSYSLTSGNNEQFF. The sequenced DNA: TGTGCCAGCAGTTACTCGCTGACTAGCGGGAACAATGAGCAGTTCTTC.